The TCR beta chain under discussion was sequenced for a study of shared clonotypes between healthy human individuals. Broader study findings: As a rule, naive subsets had a larger estimated richness than memory subsets. Non-shared clonotypes had lower generation probabilities than those shared by all four donors.

Measured with immunoSEQ multiplex PCR; TCRdb has only the in-frame clones, and not every one. This sample has more than 2 million clones, with just under 95% found just once. Points on this clone: Antigen unknown.

Selected positively for CCR7 and CD45RO-negative, naive CD8 cells excluded terminally differentiated effector memory CD45RA+ cells. V gave up 4 bases and J gave up 6 bases; unmatched junction bases: 7. CDR1 is MNHEY and CDR2 is SMNVEV in the germline V gene (reference sequence). The CDR3 runs to 14 residues. Material: naive CD8+ T cells from PBMCs. This chain connects TRBV27 to TRBJ1-2; TRBD1 agrees at 8 bases. The TCR was taken from a man between 18 and 29 years old in good health. Some clones in this sample may be carry-over from other donors' samples. The CDR3, as DNA: TGTGCCAGCAGTTACGGACAGGGATGGCATGGCTACACCTTC. Encoded protein: CASSYGQGWHGYTF.